Here is one T cell receptor (beta chain) with its context. The antigen remains unidentified. V was shortened by 4 bases and J by 3 bases, with 12 bases between the two germline ends. The length of the CDR3 is 15 residues. Germline CDR1 reads MNHNS; CDR2 reads SASEGT. The sample is drawn from a study of PD-1 blockade in mismatch repair-deficient tumors. Turning to the study itself: Enrolled about 2013-2017, patients had progressing, pretreated mismatch repair-deficient cancers of about a dozen types. Broader study findings: Tumor-resident clones, often absent from pretreatment blood, expanded after pembrolizumab and then contracted.

Every patient had mismatch repair deficiency by PCR or immunohistochemistry. TCRdb keeps only in-frame clones here, not all; method: immunoSEQ multiplex PCR. The table shows 77,000 or so clones, with roughly 80% occurring only once. The TCR comes from an adult with mismatch repair-deficient cancer. V and J are TRBV6-1 and TRBJ1-4; possible D gene TRBD1, 5 bases. The material was peripheral blood, obtained 44 weeks after starting pembrolizumab. The DNA of the CDR3 is TGTGCCAGCAGTGGGGGCGAGTTGGCTAATGAAAAACTGTTTTTT. Protein product: CASSGGELANEKLFF.